Sequencing of this TCR beta chain was carried out in a study of T cells in Graves' hyperthyroidism and ophthalmopathy. Diagnosis relied on clinical symptoms, serum thyroxine and TRAb, thyroid ultrasound and orbital computed tomography. PBMCs were sourced from less than 12 ml fresh peripheral blood. Germline lookup yields CDR1 LGHNA and CDR2 YNFKEQ. The germline V and J ends were trimmed by 3 bases and 7 bases, with 24 bases remaining between them. The length of the CDR3 is 18 residues. The TCR beta CDR3 regions underwent amplification using RNA transcripts as the source. Carried out on the TCR CDR3, a first-round RT-PCR used the HTBI primer set. TCRdb fed the multiplex PCR reads into MiXCR, producing one record per CDR3 protein. Found here are some 600,000 distinct CDR3 sequences, approximately 15% of them singletons; the top ten hold about 5.8%. This clonotype has only a few counts.

The sample was blood. J is TRBJ2-2 and V is TRBV4-2, with D possibly called TRBD1 or TRBD2 (5 bases each). This TCR derives from a woman younger than 45 with Graves' hyperthyroidism that later progressed to Graves' ophthalmopathy. The CDR3 sequence: CASSQISGATPLVGELFF. In DNA, the CDR3 is TGTGCCAGCAGCCAGATATCCGGGGCCACGCCACTTGTCGGGGAGCTGTTTTTT.